Many counts were recorded for the clone carrying this T cell receptor beta chain. The data were obtained in a study of patients and donors after allogeneic stem cell transplantation. The CDR3 extends over 13 amino acids. Per the germline V gene, CDR1 is SNHLY and CDR2 is FYNNEI. The V and J ends lost 2 bases and 10 bases respectively, with 12 bases between them. TCRdb reprocessed the RT-PCR reads with MiXCR, giving one entry per CDR3 protein. Of under 30,000 distinct CDR3 sequences listed, about 8% are singletons. The sequencing input was blood, either unsorted or a sorted T cell fraction (not recorded which). The source is a human donor who was either an allogeneic HSCT recipient or a stem cell or donor lymphocyte infusion donor (not recorded which). It is not recorded whose cells these are; they may come from a transplant donor. J is TRBJ2-1 and V is TRBV2; D may be TRBD1 (5 bases). DNA for the CDR3: TGTGCCAGCAGTGAATGGGGCATCGGCGAGCAGTTCTTC. Protein: CASSEWGIGEQFF.